This T cell receptor beta chain was captured in a study of cytomegalovirus exposure and HLA in healthy donors. Study conclusions and caveats: Based on reports, TCR beta sequences accurately predicted HLA-A and HLA-B alleles for most subjects. The sole available immune exposure information was CMV serostatus.

Trimming cost V 2 bases and J 1 base, with 11 bases left between them. The CDR3 length is 15 residues. Per germline, CDR1 MGHRA and CDR2 YSYEKL. Worth noting for this clone: Antigen: not known.

When sampled, the donors appeared nominally healthy, though they likely had unrecorded immune exposures. PCR used 60 Vbeta primers and 13 Jbeta primers. Only in-frame clones appear in the TCRdb table, and some are missing; sequencing was by immunoSEQ multiplex PCR. The data contain 200,000 to 250,000 clones, 80% to 90% of them seen just once; the ten biggest clones take up approximately 2.8%. The sample was PBMCs. This clonotype was obtained from a man aged 30 to 39 in good health and CMV-seronegative. The chain couples TRBV4-1 to TRBJ2-5; D uncertain. The CDR3 coding sequence is TGCGCCAGCAGCCAAAATCCGCGGTTCCAAGAGACCCAGTACTTC. Amino acid sequence: CASSQNPRFQETQYF.